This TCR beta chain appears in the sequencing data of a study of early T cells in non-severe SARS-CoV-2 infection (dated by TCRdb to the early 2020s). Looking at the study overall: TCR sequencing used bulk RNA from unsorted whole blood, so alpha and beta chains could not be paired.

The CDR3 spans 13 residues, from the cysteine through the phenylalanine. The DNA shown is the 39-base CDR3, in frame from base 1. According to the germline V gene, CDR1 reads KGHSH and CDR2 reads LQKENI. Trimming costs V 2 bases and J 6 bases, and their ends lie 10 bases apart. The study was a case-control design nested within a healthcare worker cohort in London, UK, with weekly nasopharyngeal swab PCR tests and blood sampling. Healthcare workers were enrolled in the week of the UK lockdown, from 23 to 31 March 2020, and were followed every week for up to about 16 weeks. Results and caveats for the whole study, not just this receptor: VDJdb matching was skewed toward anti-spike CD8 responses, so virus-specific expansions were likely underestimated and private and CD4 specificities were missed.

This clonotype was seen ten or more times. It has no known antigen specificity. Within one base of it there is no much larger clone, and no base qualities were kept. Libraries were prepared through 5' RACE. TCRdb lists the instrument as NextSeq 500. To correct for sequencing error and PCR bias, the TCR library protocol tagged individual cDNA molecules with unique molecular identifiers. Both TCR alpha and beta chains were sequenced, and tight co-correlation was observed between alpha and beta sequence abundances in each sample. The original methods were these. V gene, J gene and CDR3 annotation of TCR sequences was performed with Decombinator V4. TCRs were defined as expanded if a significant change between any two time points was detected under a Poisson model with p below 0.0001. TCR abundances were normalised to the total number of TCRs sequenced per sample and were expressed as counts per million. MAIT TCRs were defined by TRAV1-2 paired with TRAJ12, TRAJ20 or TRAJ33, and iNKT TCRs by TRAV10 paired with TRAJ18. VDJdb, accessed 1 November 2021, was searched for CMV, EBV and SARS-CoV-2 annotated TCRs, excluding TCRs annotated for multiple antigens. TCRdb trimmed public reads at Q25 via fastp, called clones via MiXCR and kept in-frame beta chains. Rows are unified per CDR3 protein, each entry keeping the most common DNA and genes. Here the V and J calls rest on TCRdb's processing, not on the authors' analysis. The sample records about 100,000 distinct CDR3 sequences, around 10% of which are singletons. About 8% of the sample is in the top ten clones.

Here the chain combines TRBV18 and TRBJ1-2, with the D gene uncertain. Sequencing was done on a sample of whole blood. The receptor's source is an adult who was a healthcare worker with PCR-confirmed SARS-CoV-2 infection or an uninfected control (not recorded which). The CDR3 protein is CASSPSSGHGYTF. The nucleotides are TGTGCCAGCTCACCATCCTCTGGACATGGCTACACCTTC.